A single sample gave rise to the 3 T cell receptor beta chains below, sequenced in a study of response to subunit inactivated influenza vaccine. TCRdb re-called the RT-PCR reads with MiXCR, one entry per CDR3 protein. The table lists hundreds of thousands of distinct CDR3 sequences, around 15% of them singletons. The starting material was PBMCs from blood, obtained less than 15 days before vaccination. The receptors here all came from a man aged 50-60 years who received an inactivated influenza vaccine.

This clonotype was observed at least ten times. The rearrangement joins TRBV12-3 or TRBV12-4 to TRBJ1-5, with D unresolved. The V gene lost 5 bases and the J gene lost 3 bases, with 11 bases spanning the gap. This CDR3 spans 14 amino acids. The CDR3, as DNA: TGTGCCAGCAGTAGATCCGGGTCCAATCAGCCCCAGCATTTT. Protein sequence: CASSRSGSNQPQHF.

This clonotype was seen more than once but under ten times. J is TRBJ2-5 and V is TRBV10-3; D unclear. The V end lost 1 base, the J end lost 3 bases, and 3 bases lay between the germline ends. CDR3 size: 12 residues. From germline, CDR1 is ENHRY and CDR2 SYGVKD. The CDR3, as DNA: TGTGCCATCAGTGAGTTTAAAGAGACCCAGTACTTC. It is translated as CAISEFKETQYF.

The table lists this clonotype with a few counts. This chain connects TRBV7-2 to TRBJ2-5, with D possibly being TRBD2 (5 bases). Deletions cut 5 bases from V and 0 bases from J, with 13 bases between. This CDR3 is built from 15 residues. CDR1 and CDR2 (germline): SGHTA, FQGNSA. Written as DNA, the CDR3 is TGTGCCAGCAGCAACGTCCGGGGATACCAAGAGACCCAGTACTTC. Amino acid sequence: CASSNVRGYQETQYF.